This TCR beta chain stems from a study of early T cells in non-severe SARS-CoV-2 infection. For the study at large: Chains stayed unpaired after sequencing of bulk RNA from unsorted whole blood.

General observations from the study: Matching results from VDJdb favored anti-spike CD8 responses, leaving private and CD4 specificities undetected.

This CDR3 spans 15 amino acids. Germline V gives CDR1 DFQATT, CDR2 SNEGSKA (reference sequence). J lost 3 bases, V lost 5 bases, and 10 bases had no gene match. This clonotype was observed at least ten times. Its antigen is unknown. Individual cDNA molecules carried attached unique molecular identifiers. One entry per CDR3 protein, called by TCRdb with MiXCR from the 5' RACE reads. The repertoire consists of about 56,000 distinct CDR3 sequences, with over 12% occurring once and the leading ten covering about 4%. The clonotype originates from an adult who was a healthcare worker with PCR-confirmed SARS-CoV-2 infection or an uninfected control (not recorded which). Sequencing used whole blood, obtained at baseline. This rearrangement joins TRBV20-1 to TRBJ2-7, with 10 bases matching TRBD1. CDR3 coding DNA: TGCAGTGCTTATGATCCGGGACAGGGGAACTACGAGCAGTACTTC. Residues: CSAYDPGQGNYEQYF.